The clone carrying this T cell receptor beta chain was recorded only once. This specimen belongs to a study of T cell responses to AZD1222 COVID-19 vaccine. In germline, CDR1 is SGHRS, CDR2 YFSETQ. This CDR3 has 15 residues. V lost 0 bases and J lost 6, with 13 bases in between. Using immunoSEQ multiplex PCR, the repertoire was profiled, and TCRdb retains in-frame clones only, with some absent. The sample records more than 100,000 clones, roughly 84% being singletons. The TCR was taken from an adult in good health. V gene TRBV5-1 combines with J gene TRBJ2-1, with D maybe TRBD1 (5 bases). This specimen was peripheral blood, taken on day 0 of AZD1222 vaccination. CDR3 nucleotide sequence: TGCGCCAGCAGCTTGGATGCTGGCCAGGGCAATGAGCAGTTCTTC. This sequence encodes CASSLDAGQGNEQFF.